The rows below give T cell receptor beta chains drawn from one sample of a study of regulatory T cells in long-lasting Graves disease. TCRdb redid the calling of the multiplex PCR reads with MiXCR, one entry per CDR3 protein. The table has approximately 400,000 distinct CDR3 sequences, more than 12% seen once. These same records also appear under a second study, on T cells in Graves' hyperthyroidism and ophthalmopathy.

The sequencing used peripheral blood mononuclear cells (PBMCs), collected at new diagnosis, from a patient treated with antithyroid drugs. All receptors come from a woman aged 25 to 45 with Graves disease. Each CDR3 is given with its conserved first and last residue. A D gene is named only where the DNA matches it firmly. Part of the rows lack a size; the others show once, few, many or a class for expanded clones.

J	V	D	size	DNA	CDR3
TRBJ2-7	TRBV5-1	.	few	TGCGCCAGTACTAGGGGGGGAGAGACCTACGAGCAGTACTTC	CASTRGGETYEQYF
TRBJ2-6	TRBV28	.	many	TGTGCCAGCAGTACTCGGTCAGGGGCCGGGGCCAACGTCCTGACTTTC	CASSTRSGAGANVLTF
TRBJ2-1	TRBV30	.	many	TGTGGTACCAATGAGCAGTTCTTC	CGTNEQFF
TRBJ1-2	TRBV25-1	.	.	TGTGCCAGCACCCCCATGGACGCTGGTGGGGGTGGCTACACCTTC	CASTPMDAGGGGYTF
TRBJ1-1	TRBV18	.	many	TGTGCCAGCTCACCCACGGGGGGTGCGGACACTGAAGCTTTCTTT	CASSPTGGADTEAFF
TRBJ1-4	TRBV28	.	.	TGTGCCAGCGGACGTCCTTCGGGAGGGACTAATGAAAAACTGTTTTTT	CASGRPSGGTNEKLFF
TRBJ2-7	TRBV12-5	TRBD1	few	TGTGCTAGTGGGGGGGACAGGAAGCTCTACGAGCAGTACTTC	CASGGDRKLYEQYF
TRBJ2-7	TRBV5-1	.	many	TGCGCCAGCAGCAAGGGACTCCTCGTAGACGAGCAGTACTTC	CASSKGLLVDEQYF
TRBJ2-3	TRBV5-1	.	few	TGCGCCAGCAGCTGGGCCACCTGGACAGAAAGCACAGATACGCAGTATTTT	CASSWATWTESTDTQYF
TRBJ2-3	TRBV5-1	TRBD2	.	TGCGCCAGCAGCTTGGTCTTGGATAGCGGGAAAGTTCCCACAGATACGCAGTATTTT	CASSLVLDSGKVPTDTQYF
TRBJ2-1	TRBV6-2/TRBV6-3	.	many	TGTGCCAGCAGTGATGTGGCGGGTTCCTACAATGAGCAGTTCTTC	CASSDVAGSYNEQFF
TRBJ2-5	TRBV7-6	.	.	TGTGCCAGCAGCCGCGGGACCACCGGAGAGACCCAGTACTTC	CASSRGTTGETQYF
TRBJ2-5	TRBV5-5	TRBD2	many	TGTGCCAGCAGCTCCGGGGGGATGGAGACCCAGTACTTC	CASSSGGMETQYF
TRBJ2-1	TRBV24-1	.	.	TGTGCCACCAGTGATCCCAACAGGGTCGGTGAGCAGTTCTTC	CATSDPNRVGEQFF
TRBJ2-4	TRBV12-3/TRBV12-4	TRBD2	many	TGTGCCAGCAGCCTCCACCCCCGCGGGAGGGCCTCCAAAAACATTCAGTACTTC	CASSLHPRGRASKNIQYF
TRBJ1-2	TRBV19	TRBD1	.	TGTGCCATTCGGACAGGGGGCAACTATGGCTACACCTTC	CAIRTGGNYGYTF
TRBJ1-2	TRBV6-5	.	few	TGTGCCAGCAGTTATCGGGACCGGACAGTCTATGGCTACACCTTC	CASSYRDRTVYGYTF
TRBJ1-2	TRBV9	.	many	TGTGCCAGCAGCGCTCAGACGGAGGTCTATGGCTACACCTTC	CASSAQTEVYGYTF
TRBJ1-4	TRBV15	.	many	TGTGCCACCAGCAGAGATCTGCAGGGTGCAACTAATGAAAAACTGTTTTTT	CATSRDLQGATNEKLFF
TRBJ2-3	TRBV3-1	TRBD2	many	TGTGCCAGCAGCCCTCGAAGCGGGACGAGCACAGGTACGCAGTATTTT	CASSPRSGTSTGTQYF
TRBJ1-1	TRBV10-3	.	.	TGTGCCATTCTTACGGAAGGGGCCACTGAAGCTTTCTTT	CAILTEGATEAFF
TRBJ1-2	TRBV5-5	TRBD1	.	TGTGCCAGCAGCACAGACCAGGGGGCTGGTGGCTACACCTTC	CASSTDQGAGGYTF